Sequencing of this T cell receptor beta chain was carried out in a study of glioma-infiltrating T cells. The CDR3 is 14 residues long. CDR1 and CDR2 (germline): LNHDA, SQIVND (reference sequence). V was cut by 3 bases and J by 1 base, with 9 bases left in between. Study results and limitations: CDR3 overlap between tissue and blood was very small.

As regards this clonotype: Its antigen is not identified.

Using RNA template, CDR3s of TCR alpha and beta were amplified with iRepertoire arm-PCR. Input was roughly 95-400 ng of tissue mRNA or PBMC total RNA. TCRdb analysed the multiplex PCR reads with MiXCR anew, one entry per CDR3 protein. This table holds 100,000 to 150,000 distinct CDR3 sequences, 24% found once. The sample taken for sequencing was glioma tissue, nonneoplastic brain tissue, or PBMCs (not recorded which). The rearrangement links TRBV19 to TRBJ1-1; D unresolved. The receptor's source is a human donor with low-grade glioma or glioblastoma, undergoing nonglioma brain surgery, or in good health (not recorded which). CDR3 region: CASSIPGRNTEAFF. CDR3 nucleotide sequence: TGTGCCAGTAGTATCCCTGGAAGGAACACTGAAGCTTTCTTT.